This TCR beta chain was sequenced for a study of Tregs in tolerant kidney transplant recipients. The germline gives CDR1 KGHSH, CDR2 LQKENI. The germline V and J ends were trimmed by 2 bases and 4 bases, with 8 bases remaining between them. The CDR3 consists of 13 residues. Sequencing was performed with immunoSEQ multiplex PCR; in TCRdb, only in-frame clones are kept and a portion is missing. Of 240,000 or so clones in the sample, 65% to 85% were seen once. The sample was CD4+ T cells from blood. The V gene is TRBV18, the J gene TRBJ2-5; D possibly corresponds to TRBD2 (6 bases). This receptor was obtained from a human donor in good health. The CDR3 is CASSPTSPETQYF. For the CDR3, the DNA is TGTGCCAGCTCACCAACTAGCCCAGAGACCCAGTACTTC.